Sequencing of this T cell receptor beta chain was carried out in a study of spatial heterogeneity in lung cancer. Notes on the study in general: Numbers of ubiquitous and regional expanded TCRs tracked ubiquitous and regional nonsynonymous mutation counts, respectively. Tumors with more nonsynonymous mutations had more expanded intratumoral alpha and beta TCRs.

The CDR3 extends over 14 amino acids. The V end lost 3 bases, the J end lost 7 bases, and 10 bases lay between the germline ends. Regarding time point: sample taken at primary tumor resection. Samples were obtained from 65 to 80 donors, all untreated early-stage non-small cell lung cancer patients. Without sorting, whole RNA was sequenced from tumor, nontumor lung or frozen PBMC. By sample share, this clonotype is medium-sized (0.01 to 0.1%). The antigen remains undetermined. Each molecule of TCR cDNA was tagged with one unique molecular identifier. TCRdb fed the 5' RACE reads into MiXCR, producing one record per CDR3 protein. Of almost 7,500 distinct CDR3 sequences in the sample, around 10% were seen once.

The TCR was taken from a female donor with early-stage non-small cell lung cancer. The sample in question was lung tumor tissue, obtained at surgery. The V and J genes are TRBV12-3 or TRBV12-4 and TRBJ1-6; tentative D call: TRBD1 (6 bases). The CDR3 here is CASSFGQGNSPLHF. DNA of the CDR3: TGTGCCAGCAGTTTTGGCCAGGGGAATTCACCCCTCCACTTT.